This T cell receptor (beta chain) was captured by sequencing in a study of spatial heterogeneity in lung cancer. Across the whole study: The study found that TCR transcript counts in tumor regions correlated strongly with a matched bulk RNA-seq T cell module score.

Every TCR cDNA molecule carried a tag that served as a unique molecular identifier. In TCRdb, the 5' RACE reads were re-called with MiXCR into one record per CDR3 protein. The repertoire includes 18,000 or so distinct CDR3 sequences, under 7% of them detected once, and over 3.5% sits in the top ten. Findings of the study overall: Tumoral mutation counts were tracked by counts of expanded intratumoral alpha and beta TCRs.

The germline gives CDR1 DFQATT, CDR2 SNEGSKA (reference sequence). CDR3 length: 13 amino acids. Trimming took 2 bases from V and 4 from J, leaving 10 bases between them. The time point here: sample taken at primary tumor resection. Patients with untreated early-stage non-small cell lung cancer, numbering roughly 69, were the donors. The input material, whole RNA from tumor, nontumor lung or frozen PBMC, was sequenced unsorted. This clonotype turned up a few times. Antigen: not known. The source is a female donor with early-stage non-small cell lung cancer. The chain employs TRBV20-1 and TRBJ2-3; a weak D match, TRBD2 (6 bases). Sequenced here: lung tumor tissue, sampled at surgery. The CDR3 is CSARRPSADTQYF. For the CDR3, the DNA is TGCAGTGCTAGACGGCCTAGCGCAGATACGCAGTATTTT.